A selection of T cell receptor beta chains follows, all from one sample in a study of cytomegalovirus exposure and HLA in healthy donors. Produced via immunoSEQ multiplex PCR; TCRdb's table is partial and in-frame only. The sample lists 150,000 to 200,000 clones, approximately 83% occurring once. The specimen sequenced was PBMCs. The source of these receptors is a male donor in good health and CMV-seronegative. The CDR3 runs from the conserved cysteine through the conserved F or W. Each record gives: D gene, V gene, J gene, clone size, CDR3 protein, CDR3 DNA. A D gene is named only where the DNA matches it firmly. The size field is filled for only some rows; it gives once, few, many or a size class.

D gene: -
V gene: TRBV6-5
J gene: TRBJ2-1
clone size: once
CDR3 protein: CASSYTGRGHYNEQFF
CDR3 DNA: TGTGCCAGCAGTTACACGGGGCGGGGGCACTACAATGAGCAGTTCTTC

D gene: TRBD1
V gene: TRBV27
J gene: TRBJ2-7
clone size: -
CDR3 protein: CASSYTDRAYEQYF
CDR3 DNA: TGTGCCAGCAGTTATACCGACAGGGCCTACGAGCAGTACTTC

D gene: -
V gene: TRBV29-1
J gene: TRBJ1-4
clone size: -
CDR3 protein: CSVVAGATNEKLFF
CDR3 DNA: TGCAGCGTAGTAGCGGGCGCAACTAATGAAAAACTGTTTTTT

D gene: -
V gene: TRBV6-6
J gene: TRBJ2-5
clone size: once
CDR3 protein: CASRWDTKETQYF
CDR3 DNA: TGTGCCAGCAGGTGGGACACGAAAGAGACCCAGTACTTC

D gene: -
V gene: TRBV7-2
J gene: TRBJ2-7
clone size: -
CDR3 protein: CASSSTGLHEQYF
CDR3 DNA: TGTGCCAGCAGCTCAACCGGACTCCACGAGCAGTACTTC

D gene: TRBD1
V gene: TRBV5-1
J gene: TRBJ1-6
clone size: -
CDR3 protein: CASSLDRGGGLHF
CDR3 DNA: TGCGCCAGCAGCTTGGACAGGGGGGGCGGCCTCCACTTT

D gene: TRBD1
V gene: TRBV4-1
J gene: TRBJ2-1
clone size: once
CDR3 protein: CASSQGTEADNEQFF
CDR3 DNA: TGCGCCAGCAGCCAGGGGACAGAGGCGGACAATGAGCAGTTCTTC

D gene: TRBD1
V gene: TRBV5-1
J gene: TRBJ2-2
clone size: few
CDR3 protein: CASSLRDRTTGELFF
CDR3 DNA: TGCGCCAGCAGCCTCCGGGACAGGACCACCGGGGAGCTGTTTTTT

D gene: -
V gene: TRBV28
J gene: TRBJ1-1
clone size: -
CDR3 protein: CASSLPEHRAAFF
CDR3 DNA: TGTGCCAGCAGTTTACCTGAGCATCGAGCAGCTTTCTTT

D gene: TRBD2
V gene: TRBV6-4
J gene: TRBJ2-1
clone size: -
CDR3 protein: CASSDWGTSGIQFF
CDR3 DNA: TGTGCCAGCAGTGACTGGGGGACTAGCGGGATTCAGTTCTTC

D gene: TRBD1
V gene: TRBV30
J gene: TRBJ1-2
clone size: -
CDR3 protein: CAWSFGQGHGYTF
CDR3 DNA: TGTGCCTGGAGTTTCGGACAGGGACATGGCTACACCTTC

D gene: TRBD1
V gene: TRBV9
J gene: TRBJ2-1
clone size: -
CDR3 protein: CASSDGDRGNYNEQFF
CDR3 DNA: TGTGCCAGCAGCGACGGGGACAGGGGAAATTACAATGAGCAGTTCTTC

D gene: -
V gene: TRBV19
J gene: TRBJ1-1
clone size: -
CDR3 protein: CASSIGERMNTEAFF
CDR3 DNA: TGTGCCAGTAGTATCGGAGAACGGATGAACACTGAAGCTTTCTTT

D gene: -
V gene: TRBV7-8
J gene: TRBJ2-7
clone size: once
CDR3 protein: CASSLVTYEQYF
CDR3 DNA: TGTGCCAGCAGCTTAGTGACTTACGAGCAGTACTTC

D gene: -
V gene: TRBV7-2
J gene: TRBJ2-2
clone size: -
CDR3 protein: CASRPQNAGELFF
CDR3 DNA: TGTGCCAGCAGGCCCCAGAACGCCGGGGAGCTGTTTTTT

D gene: TRBD1
V gene: TRBV11-3
J gene: TRBJ1-1
clone size: -
CDR3 protein: CASSLGQGENTEAFF
CDR3 DNA: TGTGCCAGCAGCTTAGGGCAGGGGGAGAACACTGAAGCTTTCTTT

D gene: -
V gene: TRBV28
J gene: TRBJ2-7
clone size: -
CDR3 protein: CASLWRETYEQYF
CDR3 DNA: TGTGCCAGCCTGTGGAGGGAAACCTACGAGCAGTACTTC

D gene: TRBD1
V gene: TRBV6-6
J gene: TRBJ2-7
clone size: -
CDR3 protein: CASSYRATGGYEQYF
CDR3 DNA: TGTGCCAGCAGTTACAGAGCGACAGGGGGCTACGAGCAGTACTTC

D gene: -
V gene: TRBV7-2
J gene: TRBJ1-3
clone size: -
CDR3 protein: CASSSDITSGNTIYF
CDR3 DNA: TGTGCCAGCAGCTCCGACATTACCTCTGGAAACACCATATATTTT

D gene: TRBD1
V gene: TRBV5-4
J gene: TRBJ2-2
clone size: -
CDR3 protein: CASSFGTVNTGELFF
CDR3 DNA: TGTGCCAGCAGCTTCGGGACAGTGAACACCGGGGAGCTGTTTTTT

D gene: TRBD1
V gene: TRBV7-7
J gene: TRBJ1-3
clone size: -
CDR3 protein: CASSLGTGTGNTIYF
CDR3 DNA: TGTGCCAGCAGCTTAGGGACAGGGACTGGAAACACCATATATTTT

D gene: -
V gene: TRBV14
J gene: TRBJ1-3
clone size: few
CDR3 protein: CASSQDLSRGTIYF
CDR3 DNA: TGTGCCAGCAGCCAAGATTTAAGTCGGGGGACCATATATTTT

D gene: -
V gene: TRBV30
J gene: TRBJ2-3
clone size: -
CDR3 protein: CAWSVGLYTQYF
CDR3 DNA: TGTGCCTGGAGTGTAGGACTCTATACGCAGTATTTT

D gene: TRBD1
V gene: TRBV6-5
J gene: TRBJ1-6
clone size: -
CDR3 protein: CASHPDRAHNSPLHF
CDR3 DNA: TGTGCCAGCCACCCGGACAGGGCCCATAATTCACCCCTCCACTTT

D gene: -
V gene: TRBV4-1
J gene: TRBJ1-1
clone size: -
CDR3 protein: CASSQDVSNTEAFF
CDR3 DNA: TGCGCCAGCAGCCAAGATGTATCGAACACTGAAGCTTTCTTT